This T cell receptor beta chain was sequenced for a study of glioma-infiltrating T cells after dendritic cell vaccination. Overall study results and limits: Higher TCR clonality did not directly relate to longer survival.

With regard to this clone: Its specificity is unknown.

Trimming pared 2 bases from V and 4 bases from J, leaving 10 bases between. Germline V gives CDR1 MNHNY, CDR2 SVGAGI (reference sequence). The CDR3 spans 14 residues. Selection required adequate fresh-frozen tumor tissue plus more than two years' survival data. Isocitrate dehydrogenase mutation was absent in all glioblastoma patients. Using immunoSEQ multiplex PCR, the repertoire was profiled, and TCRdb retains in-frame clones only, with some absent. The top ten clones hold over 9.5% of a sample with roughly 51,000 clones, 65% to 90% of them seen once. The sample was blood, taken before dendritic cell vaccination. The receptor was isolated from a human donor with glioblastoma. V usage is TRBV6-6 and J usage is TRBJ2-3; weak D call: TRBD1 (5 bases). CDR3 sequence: CASSYGQGSDTQYF. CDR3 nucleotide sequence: TGTGCCAGCAGTTACGGTCAGGGATCAGATACGCAGTATTTT.